One and the same sample provided the 15 T cell receptor beta chains below, sequenced in a study of OX40 agonist ivuxolimab in advanced cancers. Generated by immunoSEQ multiplex PCR, the TCRdb table keeps only in-frame clones and is missing some. The profile shows about 99,000 clones, roughly 90% of them singletons. Sample: CD4+ or CD8+ T cells sorted from blood, taken in a trial of the OX40 agonist ivuxolimab. Receptors were obtained from an adult with an advanced solid tumor such as melanoma, head and neck, liver or kidney cancer.

V is TRBV30 and J is TRBJ2-7; 13 positions match TRBD2. This CDR3 spans 14 amino acids. Germline V gives CDR1 GTSNPN, CDR2 SVGIG (reference sequence). With 2 bases clipped from V and 3 bases from J, the junction kept 1 base outside the gene matches. CDR3 sequence reads: CAWSWTSGSYEQYF. CDR3 nucleotides: TGTGCCTGGAGTTGGACTAGCGGGAGCTACGAGCAGTACTTC.

CDR3 nucleotide sequence: TGCGCCAGCAGCGCCCTCAATTCCTACGAGCAGTACTTC. Amino acid sequence: CASSALNSYEQYF. The chain carries TRBV5-1 and TRBJ2-7, with D uncertain. Trimming pared 4 bases from V and 1 base from J, leaving 9 bases between. Per the germline V gene, CDR1 is SGHRS and CDR2 is YFSETQ. The CDR3 loop spans 13 amino acids.

The rearrangement uses TRBV4-2 and TRBJ2-1; 8 nucleotides align to TRBD2. Unmatched junction bases numbered 5, after V lost 0 bases and J lost 4 bases. The CDR3 is 16 residues long. From germline, CDR1 is LGHNA and CDR2 YNFKEQ. Written as DNA, the CDR3 is TGTGCCAGCAGCCAAGATCCGGGAGGGATGTACAATGAGCAGTTCTTC. It is translated as CASSQDPGGMYNEQFF.

In its sample, this clone was seen once. V gene TRBV6-5 combines with J gene TRBJ2-3, with 7 bases matching TRBD2. The germline CDR1 and CDR2 sequences are MNHEY and SVGAGI. CDR3 length: 16 residues. Germline trimming cut 0 bases from V and 4 bases from J; bases unmatched to any gene: 7. In nucleotides, the CDR3 is TGTGCCAGCAGTTACTCTCTGGGGGGGAGGTCAGATACGCAGTATTTT. This encodes CASSYSLGGRSDTQYF.

The genes are TRBV2 and TRBJ2-7, with D perhaps assigned TRBD1 or TRBD2 (5 bases each). Between the trimmed V and J ends, which lost 0 bases and 6 bases, there was a span of 15 bases. The germline gives CDR1 SNHLY, CDR2 FYNNEI. CDR3 length equals 15 residues. In DNA, the CDR3 is TGTGCCAGCAGTGAAGCTTGGGGACCGAGTCGCGAGCAGTACTTC. It yields the protein CASSEAWGPSREQYF.

The chain employs TRBV7-2 and TRBJ2-1, with 9 bases fitting TRBD2. CDR3 length equals 17 residues. J was trimmed by 2 bases and V by 1 base; bases with no gene match: 6. CDR1 and CDR2 (germline): SGHTA, FQGNSA. This chain's CDR3 is CASSLVRASGAYNEQFF. The CDR3 DNA reads TGTGCCAGCAGCTTAGTAAGGGCTAGCGGGGCCTACAATGAGCAGTTCTTC.

This rearrangement joins TRBV18 to TRBJ1-2; 10 positions match TRBD1. The V gene's germline CDR1 is KGHSH and CDR2 LQKENI. The CDR3 sequence is 15 residues long. The V gene end was trimmed by 3 bases and the J gene end by 6 bases; junction bases not matched to a gene: 7. The CDR3, as DNA: TGTGCCAGCTCACCGAGACCCGGGACAGGGGATGGCTACACCTTC. Translated, it gives CASSPRPGTGDGYTF.

This chain joins TRBV27 and TRBJ2-3, with 10 bases identical to TRBD2. J lost 10 bases, V lost 2 bases, and 6 bases had no gene match. The CDR3 sequence is 14 residues long. In germline, CDR1 is MNHEY, CDR2 SMNVEV (reference sequence). CDR3 nucleotides: TGTGCCAGCAGTTTAAGCGGGAGGGCAATCGCGCAGTATTTT. It yields the protein CASSLSGRAIAQYF.

The CDR3 DNA sequence: TGTGCCAGCAGCTTCCTTTGGGACAGGGGAAACACCATATATTTT. The encoded protein is CASSFLWDRGNTIYF. The chain carries TRBV7-2 and TRBJ1-3; 8 positions agree with TRBD1. Germline values: CDR1 SGHTA, CDR2 FQGNSA. With V trimmed by 3 bases and J by 4 bases, 5 bases remained unmatched. This CDR3 comprises 15 residues.

The chain couples TRBV5-1 to TRBJ2-7; TRBD2 matches at 10 bases. Germline lookup yields CDR1 SGHRS and CDR2 YFSETQ. The CDR3 spans 15 residues. V gave up 0 bases and J gave up 6 bases; unmatched junction bases: 6. The CDR3 DNA reads TGCGCCAGCAGCTTGGACCTAGCGGGAGCATCCGAGCAGTACTTC. The encoded protein is CASSLDLAGASEQYF.

This chain links TRBV19 with TRBJ2-1; TRBD1 or TRBD2 may be the D gene (6 bases each). Germline V lookup: CDR1 LNHDA, CDR2 SQIVND (reference sequence). The ends were cut back, 5 bases at V and 6 bases at J, with 17 bases in the middle. CDR3 length equals 15 residues. The CDR3: CASSARGLASNEQFF. In DNA form, the CDR3 reads TGTGCCAGTAGTGCCCGGGGGCTCGCCTCCAATGAGCAGTTCTTC. Full variable domain (remainder filled in from reference TRBV19 and TRBJ2-1): DGGITQSPKYLFRKEGQNVTLSCEQNLNHDAMYWYRQDPGQGLRLIYYSQIVNDFQKGDIAEGYSVSREKKESFPLTVTSAQKNPTAFYLCASSARGLASNEQFFGPGTRLTVL.

The rearrangement uses TRBV6-1 and TRBJ1-1; no definite D call. Germline CDR1 MNHNS, CDR2 SASEGT. Trimming left V 1 base short and J 10 bases short, with 13 bases between. CDR3 size: 13 residues. The CDR3 is CASSEGPGSRAFF. CDR3 coding DNA: TGTGCCAGCAGTGAAGGACCGGGCTCGCGAGCTTTCTTT.

V is TRBV9 and J is TRBJ2-5; maybe TRBD2 (5 bases). The V gene lost 0 bases and the J gene lost 0 bases, with 12 bases spanning the gap. This CDR3 comprises 16 residues. CDR1 and CDR2 (germline): SGDLS, YYNGEE. CDR3 nucleotides: TGTGCCAGCAGCGTAGTCTGGGGAGCGTACCAAGAGACCCAGTACTTC. Translation: CASSVVWGAYQETQYF.

This clone was observed a few times. This chain joins TRBV6-1 and TRBJ2-3; D remains unclear. Trimming removed 4 bases from V and 6 bases from J, with 5 bases in between. Germline loops: CDR1 MNHNS, CDR2 SASEGT. This CDR3 is built from 11 residues. The CDR3 sequence: CASSARDTQYF. CDR3 DNA: TGTGCCAGCAGTGCGCGGGATACGCAGTATTTT.

The J gene is TRBJ2-2, the V gene TRBV7-2, with TRBD2 matching over 9 bases. The V segment lost 5 bases and the J segment 2 bases; nucleotides outside the gene matches: 9. CDR3 length: 17 residues. Germline-derived CDR1 and CDR2 are SGHTA and FQGNSA. CDR3 in amino acids: CASSPDGLAGNTGELFF. CDR3 DNA sequence: TGTGCCAGCAGCCCAGACGGGCTAGCGGGAAACACCGGGGAGCTGTTTTTT.